The clone carrying this TCR beta chain is medium-sized within its sample. Its target is not known. The record originates from a study of CD8 T cells in ankylosing spondylitis. Regarding the study as a whole: A subset of motif variants has previously been described in the synovial fluid and blood of reactive arthritis. Disease-linked clones were CD8+ and relatively rare in peripheral blood. There was reportedly significant enrichment of clones that were disease-linked in matched ankylosing spondylitis synovial fluid.

CDR1 is DFQATT, CDR2 SNEGSKA, per germline (reference sequence). Trimming removed 6 bases from V and 3 bases from J; junction bases left unmatched: 2. The CDR3 spans 12 residues. Library preparation for TCR beta used quantitative 5'-RACE with molecular barcodes. In TCRdb, the 5' RACE reads were re-called with MiXCR into one record per CDR3 protein. The profile shows approximately 140,000 distinct CDR3 sequences, approximately 10% of them singletons. The chain uses TRBV20-1 and TRBJ2-7; 10 nucleotides line up with TRBD1. The sample taken for sequencing was blood, either unsorted or a sorted T cell fraction (not recorded which). The TCR was taken from a male donor with ankylosing spondylitis or in good health (not recorded which). The CDR3 here is CSARTGGYEQYF. The CDR3 DNA follows: TGCAGTGCCCGGACAGGGGGCTACGAGCAGTACTTC.